This entry concerns a single TCR beta chain. The data derive from a study of control samples from healthy donors and cancer patients. Generated by immunoSEQ multiplex PCR, the TCRdb table keeps only in-frame clones and is missing some. The data hold about 89,000 clones, with about 85% observed a single time. The TCR was taken from a woman in her 40s in good health. The source material was blood.

CDR3 loop: CASSLQYIGAGTEAFF. For the CDR3, the DNA is TGTGCCAGCAGCTTACAATATATCGGGGCGGGCACTGAAGCTTTCTTT. The chain recombines TRBV7-2 with TRBJ1-1; the D gene is possibly TRBD1 (5 bases). In germline, CDR1 is SGHTA, CDR2 FQGNSA. Trimming stripped 2 bases from V and 4 bases from J, with 17 bases between. CDR3 size: 16 residues.